These 6 T cell receptor beta chains share one sample of origin, sequenced in a study of control samples from healthy donors and cancer patients (dated by TCRdb to 2019 to 2021). The library was generated by the immunoSEQ multiplex PCR assay. TCRdb carries this immuneACCESS record with in-frame sequences only. Its versions omit some clonotypes, under half of them owing to an unresolved V gene in the studies checked, with the rest unexplained. The sample data list approximately 82,000 clones, and around 87% of these were observed just once. The top ten constitute 20% of the sample. The sequenced sample consisted of blood. These receptor sequences come from a middle-aged man in good health.

V is TRBV6-5 and J is TRBJ2-1, with 8 positions matching TRBD2. The CDR3 contains 15 residues. The trim removed 5 bases at V and 5 bases at J, leaving 8 bases unmatched. Germline-derived CDR1 and CDR2 are MNHEY and SVGAGI. CDR3 protein: CASSPLAVLHNEQFF. CDR3 coding DNA: TGTGCCAGCAGTCCACTAGCGGTCCTTCACAATGAGCAGTTCTTC.

The genes are TRBV19 and TRBJ1-1, with D maybe TRBD1 (6 bases). Germline V lookup: CDR1 LNHDA, CDR2 SQIVND (reference sequence). The CDR3 covers 14 residues. V was shortened by 5 bases and J by 8 bases, with 18 bases between the two germline ends. The CDR3 region has the DNA TGTGCCAGTAGTTCTCTACGGGCCAGGGGCGAAGCTTTCTTT. The encoded protein is CASSSLRARGEAFF.

V and J are TRBV3-1 (or the pseudogene TRBV3-2) and TRBJ1-2; the D is unclear. In germline, CDR1 is LGHDT, CDR2 YNNKEL (reference sequence). The CDR3 spans 15 residues. Trimming left V 0 bases short and J 4 bases short, with 12 bases between. The CDR3 coding sequence is TGTGCCAGCAGCCAAGATTACTTTGAGACCTATGGCTACACCTTC. Its protein product is CASSQDYFETYGYTF.

The genes are TRBV18 and TRBJ2-1, with TRBD1 as a possible D gene (5 bases). With 6 bases removed from V and 5 bases from J, the gap between germline ends came to 17 bases. Germline V gives CDR1 KGHSH, CDR2 LQKENI. The CDR3 contains 15 residues. The CDR3 spells CASSPDSGIHNEQFF. The CDR3 nucleotides are TGTGCCAGCTCGCCCGACAGTGGGATACACAATGAGCAGTTCTTC. Combining the CDR3 with reference TRBV18 and TRBJ2-1 gives the whole variable domain NAGVMQNPRHLVRRRGQEARLRCSPMKGHSHVYWYRQLPEEGLKFMVYLQKENIIDESGMPKERFSAEFPKEGPSILRIQQVVRGDSAAYFCASSPDSGIHNEQFFGPGTRLTVL.

This chain uses TRBV11-2 with TRBJ2-3; 7 bases agree with TRBD2. V dropped 1 base and J dropped 3; count of bases not matched to a gene: 7. The CDR3 consists of 16 residues. Germline V gene lookup returns CDR1 SGHAT and CDR2 FQNNGV. CDR3 region: CASSLGGRAGTDTQYF. CDR3 nucleotides: TGTGCCAGCAGCTTAGGAGGGAGGGCCGGGACAGATACGCAGTATTTT.

The chain has TRBV7-9 and TRBJ2-1; 7 bases line up with TRBD2. After removal of 0 bases from V and 3 bases from J, the junction contained 8 bases not matched to a gene. The germline gives CDR1 SEHNR, CDR2 FQNEAQ (reference sequence). The CDR3 has 17 residues. Here the CDR3 DNA reads TGTGCCAGCAGCTTAGCGGGGTCGAGCGGGAACTACAATGAGCAGTTCTTC. Translation gives CASSLAGSSGNYNEQFF.